The clone carrying this T cell receptor (beta chain) was picked up a small number of times. Its target is not known. With a much larger clone just one base away, this may be a read error. These data are taken from a study of blood T cells in healthy people across ages. Study outcomes and limitations: Estimated diversity across one million T cells was deemed an underestimate. With donor CMV status unknown, expanded clonotype changes were possibly confounded. Age showed a roughly linear inverse relationship with TCR beta diversity per million T cells.

RNA extraction gave at least 5.5 micrograms of total RNA per sample. A J-beta primer mix and a sample-barcoded 5' primer were used in a second PCR of roughly 6 to 12 cycles. MiXCR, applied by TCRdb to the 5' RACE reads, yields one record per CDR3 protein. This table has 600,000 or so distinct CDR3 sequences, approximately 30% appearing once. The sample was blood. The TCR was taken from a woman of 80 years or more in good health.

The CDR3 loop reads CASSSYDGHEQYF. CDR3 DNA sequence: TGTGCCAGCAGCTCGTATGACGGCCACGAGCAGTACTTC. J is TRBJ2-7 and V is TRBV7-2; D gene ambiguous. Germline assignment: CDR1 SGHTA and CDR2 FQGNSA. The CDR3 runs to 13 residues. The V and J ends lost 4 bases and 5 bases respectively, with 12 bases between them.